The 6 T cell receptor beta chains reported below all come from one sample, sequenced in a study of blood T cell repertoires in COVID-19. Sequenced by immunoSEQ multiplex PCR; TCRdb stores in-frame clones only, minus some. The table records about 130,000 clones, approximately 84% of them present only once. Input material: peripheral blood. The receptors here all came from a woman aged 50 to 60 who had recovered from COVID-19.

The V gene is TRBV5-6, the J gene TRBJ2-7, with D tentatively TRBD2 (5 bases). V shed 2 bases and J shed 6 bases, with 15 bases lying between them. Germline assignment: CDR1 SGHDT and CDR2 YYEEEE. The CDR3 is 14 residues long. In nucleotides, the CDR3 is TGTGCCAGCAGCTTCGCCATTGGGGAGACCGAGCAGTACTTC. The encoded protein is CASSFAIGETEQYF.

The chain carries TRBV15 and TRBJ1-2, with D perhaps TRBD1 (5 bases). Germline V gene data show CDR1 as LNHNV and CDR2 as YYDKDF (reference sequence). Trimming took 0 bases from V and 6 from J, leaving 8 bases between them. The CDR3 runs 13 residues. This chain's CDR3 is CATSRDPQDGYTF. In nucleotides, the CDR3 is TGTGCCACCAGCAGAGATCCACAGGATGGCTACACCTTC.

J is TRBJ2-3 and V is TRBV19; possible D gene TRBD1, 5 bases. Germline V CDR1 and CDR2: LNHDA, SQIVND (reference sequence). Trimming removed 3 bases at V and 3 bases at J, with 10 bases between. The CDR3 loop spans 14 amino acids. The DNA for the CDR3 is TGTGCCAGTAGTATGACCAGGGCGACAGATACGCAGTATTTT. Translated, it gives CASSMTRATDTQYF.

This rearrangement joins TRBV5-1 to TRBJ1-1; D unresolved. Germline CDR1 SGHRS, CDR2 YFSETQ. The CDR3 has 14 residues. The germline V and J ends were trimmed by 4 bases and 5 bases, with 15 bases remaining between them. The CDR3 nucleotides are TGCGCCAGCAGCCTGGGAGGGCTGGGGACTGAAGCTTTCTTT. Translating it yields CASSLGGLGTEAFF.

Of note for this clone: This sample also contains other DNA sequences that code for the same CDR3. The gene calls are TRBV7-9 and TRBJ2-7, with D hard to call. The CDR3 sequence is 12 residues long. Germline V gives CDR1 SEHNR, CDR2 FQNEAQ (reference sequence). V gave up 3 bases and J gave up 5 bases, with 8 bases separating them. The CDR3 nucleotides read TGTGCCAGCAGCTTCGACCGGGACGAGCAGTACTTC. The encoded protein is CASSFDRDEQYF.

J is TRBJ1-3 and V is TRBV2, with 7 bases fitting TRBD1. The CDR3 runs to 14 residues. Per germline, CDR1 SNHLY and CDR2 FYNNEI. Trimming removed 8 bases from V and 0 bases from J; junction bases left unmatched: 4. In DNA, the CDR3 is TGTGCCAGCCACAGGGGAATCTCTGGAAACACCATATATTTT. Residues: CASHRGISGNTIYF.